A single sample is the source of the 20 T cell receptor beta chains below, sequenced in a study of T-cell reconstitution after alpha-beta-depleted transplantation in children. During its preparation, the TCRbeta library received unique molecular identifiers. TCRdb re-called the PCR reads with MiXCR, one entry per CDR3 protein. The data show about 200,000 distinct CDR3 sequences, 5% to 6.5% seen once. Specimen: PBMCs, collected before TCRalphabeta/CD19-depleted stem cell transplant. The receptors shown here come from a girl less than two years old with combined immunodeficiency, due to receive a stem cell transplant.

A remark on this clonotype: This may arise from a read error, as a much more abundant clone is one base away. V usage is TRBV29-1 and J usage is TRBJ2-7, with 7 bases aligning to TRBD1. V lost 8 bases and J lost 3; bases outside the gene matches: 10. There are 13 residues in the CDR3. Germline V lookup: CDR1 SQVTM, CDR2 ANQGSEA. CDR3 coding DNA: TGCAGCAGTAGAGGACAGGACAACTACGAGCAGTACTTC. Its protein product is CSSRGQDNYEQYF.

This clonotype came up many times. The chain recombines TRBV4-3 with TRBJ2-7, with D maybe TRBD1 (5 bases). Germline V gives CDR1 LGHNA, CDR2 YSLEER. The CDR3 loop spans 13 amino acids. Between the trimmed V and J ends, which lost 3 bases and 3 bases, there was a span of 9 bases. Here the CDR3 DNA reads TGCGCCAGCAGCCACTGGCAGGGCTACGAGCAGTACTTC. Amino acid sequence: CASSHWQGYEQYF.

This clonotype was counted many times. The CDR3 protein is CASNSGTGEPNEQFF. The DNA of the CDR3 is TGTGCCAGCAATTCCGGGACAGGGGAGCCCAATGAGCAGTTCTTC. This sequence joins TRBV25-1 and TRBJ2-1; TRBD1 agrees at 10 bases. In germline, CDR1 is MGHDK, CDR2 SYGVNS. The CDR3 is 15 residues long. V shed 7 bases and J 6 bases; nucleotides not matched to a gene: 9.

This chain joins TRBV10-3 and TRBJ2-3; D remains ambiguous. The CDR3 is 16 residues long. CDR1 is ENHRY and CDR2 is SYGVKD in the germline V gene. Trimming removed 0 bases from V and 2 bases from J, with 12 bases in between. The CDR3 protein is CAISESTASFTDTQYF. DNA of the CDR3: TGTGCCATCAGTGAGTCGACGGCCTCTTTCACAGATACGCAGTATTTT.

This clonotype was recorded at least ten times. J is TRBJ2-7 and V is TRBV4-3, with 7 bases matching TRBD1. V lost 0 bases and J lost 2; bases outside the gene matches: 7. CDR1 is LGHNA and CDR2 is YSLEER in the germline V gene. The CDR3 has 16 amino acids. The CDR3 sequence is CASSQDLQGKAYEQYF. CDR3 bases: TGCGCCAGCAGCCAAGATTTACAGGGGAAGGCCTACGAGCAGTACTTC.

The chain uses TRBV3-1 and TRBJ1-1, with D unclear. Germline CDR1 is LGHDT and CDR2 is YNNKEL (reference sequence). This CDR3 region has 12 residues. Trimming removed 10 bases from V and 4 bases from J, with 13 bases in between. CDR3 DNA: TGTGCCACCTGCCAGCGGTTCACTGAAGCTTTCTTT. It translates to CATCQRFTEAFF.

This clonotype was counted many times. The chain carries TRBV29-1 and TRBJ2-2; the match to TRBD2 covers 10 bases. The ends lost 7 bases at V and 2 bases at J; junction bases unmatched: 10. Germline V lookup: CDR1 SQVTM, CDR2 ANQGSEA. The CDR3 is 16 residues long. CDR3 sequence: CSASVTSGDNTGELFF. CDR3 coding DNA: TGCAGCGCTTCTGTTACTAGCGGGGATAACACCGGGGAGCTGTTTTTT.

This CDR3 reads CASSDVGTQYF. The CDR3 DNA sequence: TGTGCCAGCAGCGACGTTGGTACGCAGTATTTT. The chain has TRBV7-9 and TRBJ2-3; D is undetermined. Trimming removed 5 bases from V and 8 bases from J, with 8 bases in between. Germline V gives CDR1 SEHNR, CDR2 FQNEAQ (reference sequence). CDR3 size: 11 residues.

This clonotype was picked up a small number of times. V and J are TRBV7-9 and TRBJ2-1; D gene ambiguous. The CDR3 covers 16 residues. Trimming removed 4 bases from V and 2 bases from J, with 15 bases in between. Germline values: CDR1 SEHNR, CDR2 FQNEAQ (reference sequence). CDR3 sequence reads: CASSSQAGFTYNEQFF. DNA of the CDR3: TGTGCCAGCAGCTCTCAGGCCGGGTTTACCTACAATGAGCAGTTCTTC.

This chain links TRBV3-1 with TRBJ2-5; possibly TRBD1 for D (6 bases). Germline V gene lookup returns CDR1 LGHDT and CDR2 YNNKEL (reference sequence). V lost 11 bases to trimming and J lost 3 bases, with 31 bases between them. This CDR3 is built from 18 residues. In DNA form, the CDR3 reads TGTGCCTTCTGTGGGGAGCGAGACCTGCAGGGGATCGAAGAGACCCAGTACTTC. This translates into CAFCGERDLQGIEETQYF.

This clonotype was detected many times. The chain combines TRBV29-1 with TRBJ1-2; TRBD1 matches at 10 bases. V dropped 6 bases and J dropped 7; count of bases not matched to a gene: 2. This CDR3 is 11 amino acids long. Germline-derived CDR1 and CDR2 are SQVTM and ANQGSEA. CDR3 sequence reads: CSVGQGVGYTF. In nucleotides, the CDR3 is TGCAGCGTCGGACAGGGGGTTGGCTACACCTTC.

This chain uses TRBV12-3 or TRBV12-4 with TRBJ2-7; 14 bases line up with TRBD2. The length of the CDR3 is 18 residues. The CDR3 spells CTICFGLAGGPSSYEQYF. The CDR3 coding sequence is TGTACCATCTGCTTTGGACTAGCGGGAGGACCGAGCTCCTACGAGCAGTACTTC.

This clonotype was detected only a few times. The J gene is TRBJ1-2, the V gene TRBV7-2, with 9 bases lining up with TRBD1. Germline V lookup: CDR1 SGHTA, CDR2 FQGNSA. V shed 5 bases, J shed 3 bases, and the junction held 16 bases outside the gene matches. The length of the CDR3 is 18 residues. CDR3 protein: CASSPLIPRDRDDYGYTF. The CDR3 nucleotides are TGTGCCAGCAGCCCACTCATACCCCGGGACAGGGACGACTATGGCTACACCTTC.

V and J are TRBV24-1 and TRBJ2-1, with D hard to call. This CDR3 region has 12 residues. The ends were cut back, 5 bases at V and 7 bases at J, with 8 bases in the middle. CDR1 KGHDR and CDR2 SFDVKD come from the germline V gene. CDR3 sequence: CATSADRNEQFF. CDR3 sequence (DNA): TGTGCCACCAGTGCTGATAGGAATGAGCAGTTCTTC.

This clonotype was seen at least ten times. The V call is TRBV4-1, the J call TRBJ2-2, with TRBD2 as a possible D gene (7 bases). The CDR3 contains 15 residues. V was shortened by 4 bases and J by 8 bases, with 17 bases between the two germline ends. Germline V gives CDR1 MGHRA, CDR2 YSYEKL. CDR3 amino acids: CASSPGEGVWGELFF. The CDR3 DNA follows: TGCGCCAGCAGCCCTGGGGAGGGGGTCTGGGGGGAGCTGTTTTTT.

Many counts were recorded for this clonotype. DNA of the CDR3: TGCAGTGCTCGGTGGGGGATTGAGCAGTACTTC. It is translated as CSARWGIEQYF. The rearrangement joins TRBV20-1 to TRBJ2-7; D is perhaps TRBD1 or TRBD2 (5 bases each). V was pared by 5 bases and J by 7 bases, with 12 bases between. Germline loops: CDR1 DFQATT, CDR2 SNEGSKA (reference sequence). The CDR3 totals 11 residues.

CDR3 nucleotide sequence: TGTGCCAGCACCCAGCAGGACCCTTGTGAGCAGTTCTTC. Residues: CASTQQDPCEQFF. This chain joins TRBV3-1 and TRBJ2-1; D gene ambiguous. Germline lookup yields CDR1 LGHDT and CDR2 YNNKEL (reference sequence). This CDR3 is 13 amino acids long. Trimming left V 7 bases short and J 9 bases short, with 16 bases between.

This clonotype was seen repeatedly, ten times or more. This chain joins TRBV6-1 and TRBJ1-1, with 7 nucleotides matching TRBD1. Trimming at V came to 7 bases and at J to 4 bases, leaving 9 bases not matched to a gene. CDR1 and CDR2 (germline): MNHNS, SASEGT. The CDR3 length is 14 residues. The CDR3 spells CASMEGARGTEAFF. The CDR3 nucleotides are TGTGCCAGCATGGAGGGGGCTCGAGGCACTGAAGCTTTCTTT.

This clonotype was observed at least ten times. The V and J genes are TRBV9 and TRBJ2-1; 8 bases match TRBD1. The CDR3 is 17 amino acids. From germline, CDR1 is SGDLS and CDR2 YYNGEE. V lost 2 bases to trimming and J lost 5 bases; unmatched junction nucleotides: 12. The CDR3 here is CASSVSPPGGFHNEQFF. The CDR3 DNA reads as TGTGCCAGCAGCGTCAGCCCCCCAGGGGGCTTCCACAATGAGCAGTTCTTC.

The sample holds a few counts of this clonotype. The J gene is TRBJ2-3, the V gene TRBV18; 8 bases match TRBD1. Germline CDR1 and CDR2: KGHSH and LQKENI. The CDR3 has 14 residues. V shed 3 bases, J shed 3 bases, and the junction held 2 bases outside the gene matches. CDR3 nucleotide sequence: TGTGCCAGCTCACCGCAGGGGGCGACAGATACGCAGTATTTT. It specifies CASSPQGATDTQYF.